The 22 T cell receptor beta chains reported below all come from one sample, sequenced in a study of blood T cell repertoires in COVID-19. The assay was immunoSEQ multiplex PCR, and TCRdb's table has in-frame clones only and misses some. The repertoire holds some 130,000 clones, with under 95% as singletons. The sample consisted of peripheral blood. These receptors came from a man in his sixties with COVID-19, enrolled during active disease.

The gene calls are TRBV6-2 or TRBV6-3 and TRBJ1-5, with D tentatively TRBD1 (5 bases). Germline CDR1 is MNHEY and CDR2 is SVGEGT. The V end was cut by 0 bases, the J end by 2 bases, with 17 bases between. CDR3 length equals 18 residues. The CDR3 nucleotides read TGTGCCAGCAGTTACTCGAAAGGGGATTTAAGAGGCAATCAGCCCCAGCATTTT. Its translation is CASSYSKGDLRGNQPQHF.

The CDR3 region has the DNA TGTGCCAGCTCAGGGAACAGGGGGCCCTACGAGCAGTACTTC. Protein sequence: CASSGNRGPYEQYF. V and J are TRBV18 and TRBJ2-7; 9 nucleotides line up with TRBD1. V lost 5 bases, J lost 2 bases, and 4 bases stayed unmatched. CDR1 is KGHSH and CDR2 is LQKENI in the germline V gene. The CDR3 consists of 14 residues.

The rearrangement joins TRBV2 to TRBJ1-5; a weak D match, TRBD1 (6 bases). V gave up 5 bases and J gave up 1 base, with 15 bases separating them. Germline V gives CDR1 SNHLY, CDR2 FYNNEI. CDR3 length: 16 residues. The CDR3: CASSPARGLSNQPQHF. CDR3 DNA sequence: TGTGCCAGCAGTCCCGCCAGGGGCTTAAGCAATCAGCCCCAGCATTTT.

This sequence joins TRBV3-1 (or the pseudogene TRBV3-2) and TRBJ1-1; no clear D gene. This CDR3 has 14 amino acids. The V gene lost 5 bases and the J gene lost 3 bases, with 13 bases spanning the gap. Germline-derived CDR1 and CDR2 are LGHDT and YNNKEL (reference sequence). CDR3: CASSWTGKHTEAFF. Here the CDR3 DNA reads TGTGCCAGCAGCTGGACCGGGAAACACACTGAAGCTTTCTTT.

This clone was observed a few times. V and J are TRBV24-1 and TRBJ2-2, with TRBD2 identical over 11 bases. The J segment lost 4 bases and the V segment lost 8 bases, leaving 8 bases of the junction unmatched. Germline assignment: CDR1 KGHDR and CDR2 SFDVKD. CDR3 size: 16 residues. CDR3: CATTPLAGELTGELFF. In DNA, the CDR3 is TGTGCCACCACCCCACTAGCGGGAGAACTCACCGGGGAGCTGTTTTTT.

V is TRBV28 and J is TRBJ2-2, with D perhaps TRBD1 (5 bases). Germline CDR1 and CDR2: MDHEN and SYDVKM. With 5 bases removed from V and 6 bases from J, the gap between germline ends came to 16 bases. CDR3 length: 15 residues. CDR3 DNA sequence: TGTGCCAGCAGTCTCAGGGTCTTTATCCCCGGGGAGCTGTTTTTT. Translation gives CASSLRVFIPGELFF. The whole variable domain, remainder taken from reference TRBV28 and TRBJ2-2, is DVKVTQSSRYLVKRTGEKVFLECVQDMDHENMFWYRQDPGLGLRLIYFSYDVKMKEKGDIPEGYSVSREKKERFSLILESASTNQTSMYLCASSLRVFIPGELFFGEGSRLTVL.

This clone turned up a few times. The V and J genes are TRBV11-3 and TRBJ2-3; 8 bases match TRBD2. Germline lookup yields CDR1 SGHNT and CDR2 YENEEA. CDR3 length: 17 amino acids. The ends lost 1 base at V and 2 bases at J; junction bases unmatched: 8. CDR3 loop: CASSLGSLAGDTDTQYF. The CDR3 DNA follows: TGTGCCAGCAGCTTAGGATCCCTAGCGGGTGACACAGATACGCAGTATTTT.

The chain recombines TRBV9 with TRBJ1-1; TRBD1 agrees at 7 bases. The germline V gene encodes CDR1 SGDLS and CDR2 YYNGEE. The junction had 5 bases not matched to a gene; V was cut back by 2 bases and J by 1 base. CDR3 size: 15 residues. The CDR3 loop reads CASSVGWTGNTEAFF. CDR3 sequence (DNA): TGTGCCAGCAGCGTCGGATGGACAGGGAACACTGAAGCTTTCTTT.

The chain uses TRBV7-3 and TRBJ2-3, with 12 bases that match TRBD2. The germline gives CDR1 SGHTA, CDR2 FQGTGA. The CDR3 covers 16 residues. Trimming removed 2 bases from V and 5 bases from J; junction bases left unmatched: 5. This CDR3 reads CASSLASGRGKDTQYF. The CDR3 nucleotides read TGTGCCAGCAGCTTAGCTAGCGGGAGGGGGAAAGATACGCAGTATTTT. The complete variable domain, with remaining parts taken from reference TRBV7-3 and TRBJ2-3, reads GAGVSQTPSNKVTEKGKYVELRCDPISGHTALYWYRQSLGQGPEFLIYFQGTGAADDSGLPNDRFFAVRPEGSVSTLKIQRTERGDSAVYLCASSLASGRGKDTQYFGPGTRLTVL.

V and J are TRBV6-5 and TRBJ2-5, with TRBD2 matching 9 bases. Per the germline V gene, CDR1 is MNHEY and CDR2 is SVGAGI. V lost 4 bases, J lost 5 bases, and 11 bases stayed unmatched. The CDR3 is made up of 16 amino acids. The CDR3 loop is CASSFSGSLEGETQYF. The CDR3 coding sequence is TGTGCCAGCAGTTTTAGCGGGAGCCTGGAGGGGGAGACCCAGTACTTC.

V and J are TRBV11-2 and TRBJ1-1; 8 bases are a match to TRBD1. There are 14 residues in the CDR3. The germline V gene has CDR1 SGHAT and CDR2 FQNNGV. V was clipped by 6 bases and J by 4 bases; unmatched bases: 7. The CDR3 DNA sequence: TGTGCCAGCAGTCAGGGGGCGCGAGGCACTGAAGCTTTCTTT. This sequence encodes CASSQGARGTEAFF.

This rearrangement joins TRBV7-9 to TRBJ2-1; 8 nucleotides match TRBD1. The CDR3 spans 15 residues. Looked up from germline, CDR1 is SEHNR and CDR2 is FQNEAQ (reference sequence). The V gene end was trimmed by 5 bases and the J gene end by 4 bases; junction bases not matched to a gene: 7. The CDR3: CASSTRRGHYNEQFF. The CDR3 DNA follows: TGTGCCAGCAGCACTCGCAGGGGGCATTACAATGAGCAGTTCTTC. Combining the CDR3 with reference TRBV7-9 and TRBJ2-1 gives the whole variable domain DTGVSQNPRHKITKRGQNVTFRCDPISEHNRLYWYRQTLGQGPEFLTYFQNEAQLEKSRLLSDRFSAERPKGSFSTLEIQRTEQGDSAMYLCASSTRRGHYNEQFFGPGTRLTVL.

This chain connects TRBV21-1 to TRBJ2-2; the DNA was not compared with TRBD1, the D call given in the table. TRBV21-1 is given as a pseudogene. The CDR3 spans 16 residues. The CDR3 DNA is TGTGCCAGCAGCAAAGGCCCGGGACAGGGGACCGGGGAGCTGTTTTTT. This sequence encodes CASSKGPGQGTGELFF.

The rearrangement joins TRBV30 to TRBJ1-1, with TRBD1 matching over 8 bases. Germline trimming cut 3 bases from V and 4 bases from J; bases unmatched to any gene: 4. The CDR3 has 13 residues. Germline values: CDR1 GTSNPN, CDR2 SVGIG (reference sequence). The CDR3 here is CAWSSDRGTEAFF. As DNA, the CDR3 is TGTGCCTGGAGCAGTGACAGGGGCACTGAAGCTTTCTTT.

This clone was counted a single time. The gene calls are TRBV3-1 (or the pseudogene TRBV3-2) and TRBJ2-3; TRBD2 agrees at 10 bases. This CDR3 region has 16 residues. The junction had 7 bases not matched to a gene; V was cut back by 4 bases and J by 3 bases. Germline CDR1 reads LGHDT; CDR2 reads YNNKEL (reference sequence). The chain's CDR3 is CASSRGGSGRTDTQYF. The CDR3, as DNA: TGTGCCAGCAGCCGCGGGGGTAGCGGGAGGACAGATACGCAGTATTTT.

The gene calls are TRBV5-1 and TRBJ2-1; 8 bases line up with TRBD1. Germline values: CDR1 SGHRS, CDR2 YFSETQ. The CDR3 has 15 residues. Germline trimming cut 2 bases from V and 4 bases from J; bases unmatched to any gene: 5. The CDR3, as DNA: TGCGCCAGCAGCTTCGACAGGGGACTTTACAATGAGCAGTTCTTC. Amino acids: CASSFDRGLYNEQFF.

The CDR3: CATSTEPGTGLSLGNGYTF. The CDR3 bases are TGTGCCACCAGCACGGAGCCGGGGACAGGGTTATCTCTTGGGAATGGCTACACCTTC. V is TRBV15 and J is TRBJ1-2; TRBD1 agrees at 9 bases. In germline, CDR1 is LNHNV, CDR2 YYDKDF (reference sequence). The CDR3 runs to 19 residues. V lost 4 bases to trimming and J lost 6 bases; unmatched junction nucleotides: 21.

The V and J genes are TRBV5-5 and TRBJ2-1; D remains ambiguous. This CDR3 spans 15 amino acids. The germline gives CDR1 SGHKS, CDR2 YYEKEE (reference sequence). Trimming removed 0 bases from V and 4 bases from J, with 11 bases in between. CDR3 region: CASSLGRPTYNEQFF. The CDR3 nucleotides are TGTGCCAGCAGCTTGGGCAGGCCTACTTACAATGAGCAGTTCTTC.

This clone was picked up one time. The V call is TRBV29-1, the J call TRBJ2-4, with D perhaps TRBD2 (5 bases). Germline-derived CDR1 and CDR2 are SQVTM and ANQGSEA. The CDR3 covers 14 residues. The V end lost 4 bases, the J end lost 5 bases, and 15 bases lay between the germline ends. The CDR3 is CSVVRGNKENIQYF. CDR3 bases: TGCAGCGTTGTACGGGGAAATAAGGAAAACATTCAGTACTTC. The variable domain in full, completed from reference TRBV29-1 and TRBJ2-4, reads SAVISQKPSRDICQRGTSLTIQCQVDSQVTMMFWYRQQPGQSLTLIATANQGSEATYESGFVIDKFPISRPNLTFSTLTVSNMSPEDSSIYLCSVVRGNKENIQYFGAGTRLSVL.

The chain recombines TRBV5-1 with TRBJ1-2, with D perhaps matching TRBD1 (6 bases). The CDR3 is 17 amino acids. V lost 0 bases to trimming and J lost 2 bases, with 17 bases between them. The V gene's germline CDR1 is SGHRS and CDR2 YFSETQ. The CDR3 sequence: CASSLDNQGIWNYGYTF. The CDR3 region has the DNA TGCGCCAGCAGCTTGGACAACCAGGGGATCTGGAACTATGGCTACACCTTC. Full variable domain (missing parts from reference TRBV5-1 and TRBJ1-2): KAGVTQTPRYLIKTRGQQVTLSCSPISGHRSVSWYQQTPGQGLQFLFEYFSETQRNKGNFPGRFSGRQFSNSRSEMNVSTLELGDSALYLCASSLDNQGIWNYGYTFGSGTRLTVV.

The chain carries TRBV10-3 and TRBJ1-1; perhaps TRBD1 as D (5 bases). Trimming pared 3 bases from V and 8 bases from J, leaving 7 bases between. The germline V gene encodes CDR1 ENHRY and CDR2 SYGVKD. The CDR3 spans 11 residues. The DNA of the CDR3 is TGTGCCATCAGTGATTCAGGGGAAGCTTTCTTT. This translates into CAISDSGEAFF.

The chain is built from TRBV25-1 and TRBJ2-1; D is unresolved. The V gene lost 2 bases and the J gene lost 5 bases, with 13 bases spanning the gap. The CDR3 is 15 residues long. Germline-derived CDR1 and CDR2 are MGHDK and SYGVNS. The CDR3 DNA reads as TGTGCCAGCAGTGAACCCATCCGACATAACAATGAGCAGTTCTTC. Its translation is CASSEPIRHNNEQFF.